Following are 6 T cell receptor beta chains from one sample sequenced in a study of PD-L1 blockade in urothelial cancer. Sequenced by immunoSEQ multiplex PCR; TCRdb stores in-frame clones only, minus some. Among approximately 58,000 clones listed, approximately 80% were seen once. The sample in question was PBMCs, obtained around atezolizumab (anti-PD-L1) treatment. The receptors stem from a man between 65 and 85 years old with urothelial cancer.

The J gene is TRBJ1-2, the V gene TRBV5-1; 7 bases line up with TRBD1. CDR1 is SGHRS and CDR2 is YFSETQ in the germline V gene. Losses at the gene ends were 3 bases for V and 7 bases for J; bases not matched to a gene: 12. The length of the CDR3 is 15 residues. CDR3 protein: CASSWDRDRGGGYTF. DNA of the CDR3: TGCGCCAGCAGCTGGGACCGGGACAGAGGGGGTGGCTACACCTTC.

The chain employs TRBV10-1 and TRBJ2-5; a possible D gene is TRBD1 (5 bases). V gave up 0 bases and J gave up 2 bases, with 10 bases separating them. The CDR3 loop spans 15 amino acids. Per germline, CDR1 WNHNN and CDR2 SYGVQD (reference sequence). The CDR3 here is CASSESAQGQETQYF. CDR3 sequence (DNA): TGCGCCAGCAGTGAGTCGGCGCAGGGTCAAGAGACCCAGTACTTC.

The V and J genes are TRBV5-4 and TRBJ2-2; D is undetermined. Germline CDR1 reads SGHNT; CDR2 reads YYREEE (reference sequence). Trimming took off 4 bases at V and 5 bases at J, with 6 bases between the two ends. CDR3 length: 12 amino acids. DNA of the CDR3: TGTGCCAGCAGCCCCGTGACCGGGGAGCTGTTTTTT. This translates into CASSPVTGELFF. The full variable domain, completed using reference TRBV5-4 and TRBJ2-2, is ETGVTQSPTHLIKTRGQQVTLRCSSQSGHNTVSWYQQALGQGPQFIFQYYREEENGRGNFPPRFSGLQFPNYSSELNVNALELDDSALYLCASSPVTGELFFGEGSRLTVL.

In this sample, this clone turned up once. CDR3 protein: CASSVLAGNNEQFF. The DNA for the CDR3 is TGTGCCAGCAGCGTACTAGCGGGAAACAATGAGCAGTTCTTC. This chain uses TRBV9 with TRBJ2-1; 9 bases map to TRBD2. V shed 1 base, J shed 5 bases, and the junction held 1 base outside the gene matches. The germline gives CDR1 SGDLS, CDR2 YYNGEE. This CDR3 spans 14 amino acids. Combining the CDR3 with reference TRBV9 and TRBJ2-1 gives the whole variable domain DSGVTQTPKHLITATGQRVTLRCSPRSGDLSVYWYQQSLDQGLQFLIQYYNGEERAKGNILERFSAQQFPDLHSELNLSSLELGDSALYFCASSVLAGNNEQFFGPGTRLTVL.

The gene calls are TRBV19 and TRBJ2-7; D is perhaps TRBD2 (5 bases). There are 14 residues in the CDR3. V lost 4 bases and J 1 base, leaving 11 bases between the germline ends. Looked up from germline, CDR1 is LNHDA and CDR2 is SQIVND (reference sequence). CDR3 DNA sequence: TGTGCCAGTAGTACTTCGCCGGGGTCCTACGAGCAGTACTTC. Protein: CASSTSPGSYEQYF.

V gene TRBV5-1 combines with J gene TRBJ2-3; 7 positions match TRBD1. J lost 0 bases, V lost 3 bases, and 7 bases had no gene match. Looked up from germline, CDR1 is SGHRS and CDR2 is YFSETQ. The CDR3 has 16 amino acids. The CDR3 reads CASSSTGSVSTDTQYF. The CDR3 DNA is TGCGCCAGCAGCTCGACAGGGTCGGTAAGCACAGATACGCAGTATTTT.